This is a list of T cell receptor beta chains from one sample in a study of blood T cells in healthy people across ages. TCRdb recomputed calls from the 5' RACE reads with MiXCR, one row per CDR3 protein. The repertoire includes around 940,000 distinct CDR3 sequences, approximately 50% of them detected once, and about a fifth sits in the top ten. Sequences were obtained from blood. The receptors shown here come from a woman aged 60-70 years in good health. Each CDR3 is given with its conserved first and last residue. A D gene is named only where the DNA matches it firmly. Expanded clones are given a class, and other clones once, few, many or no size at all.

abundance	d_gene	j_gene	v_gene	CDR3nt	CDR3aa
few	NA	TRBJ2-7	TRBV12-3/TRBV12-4	TGTGCCAGCAGTTTGAGGGCGCGCGAGCAGTACTTC	CASSLRAREQYF
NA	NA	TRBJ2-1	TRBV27	TGTGCCAGCAGTTTAATCGCTGACTGGAACTCCTACAATGAGCAGTTCTTC	CASSLIADWNSYNEQFF
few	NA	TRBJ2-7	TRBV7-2	TGTGCCAGCAGCCCCGCGAGGGGAGGCGAGCAGTACTTC	CASSPARGGEQYF
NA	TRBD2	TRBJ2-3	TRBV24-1	TGTGCCACCAGTGATGCCGGGAGGGCCGACAGCACAGATACGCAGTATTTT	CATSDAGRADSTDTQYF
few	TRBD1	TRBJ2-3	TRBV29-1	TGCAGCGGACAGGGGTCGGGCACAGATACGCAGTATTTT	CSGQGSGTDTQYF
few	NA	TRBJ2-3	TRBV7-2	TGTGCCAGCAGCTTACCCCCCGACGATACGCAGTATTTT	CASSLPPDDTQYF
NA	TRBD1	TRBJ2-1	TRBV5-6	TGTGCCAGCAGCTTGGGTGATGGGGACAGGGGCTACAATGAGCAGTTCTTC	CASSLGDGDRGYNEQFF
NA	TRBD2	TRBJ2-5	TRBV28	TGTGCCAGCAGTACACCCCAGCGGGGTCGGGAAGAGACCCAGTACTTC	CASSTPQRGREETQYF
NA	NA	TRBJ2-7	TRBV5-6	TGTGCCAGCAGCTCCAAAAGGGTGTACGAGCAGTACTTC	CASSSKRVYEQYF
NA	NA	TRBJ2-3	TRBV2	TGTGCCAGAGCTTCTTGGGGGGATACGCAGTATTTT	CARASWGDTQYF
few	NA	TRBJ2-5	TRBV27	TGTGCCAGCAGTTACTCTAGCGAAGTGCCAGAGACCCAGTACTTC	CASSYSSEVPETQYF
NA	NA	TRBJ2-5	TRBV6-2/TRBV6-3	TGTGCCAGCAGGGCCGGGGTAGGACAAGAGACCCAGTACTTC	CASRAGVGQETQYF
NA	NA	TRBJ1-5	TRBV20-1	TGCAGTGCTATTTCCCTCCGGGAGGTTCAGCCCCAGCATTTT	CSAISLREVQPQHF
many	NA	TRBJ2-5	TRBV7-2	TGTGCCAGCAGCCCCCTCGCGGGCCAGCAAGAGACCCAGTACTTC	CASSPLAGQQETQYF
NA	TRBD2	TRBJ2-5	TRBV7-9	TGTGCCAGCAGCCCAAGGGCGGGAGGGCTGGAGACCCAGTACTTC	CASSPRAGGLETQYF
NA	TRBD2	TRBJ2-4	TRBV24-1	TGTGCCACCAGTGATGGGGGGGGATACATTCAGTACTTC	CATSDGGGYIQYF
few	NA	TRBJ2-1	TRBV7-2	TGTGCCAGCAGCTTAGGGTGGGTAAATGAGCAGTTCTTC	CASSLGWVNEQFF
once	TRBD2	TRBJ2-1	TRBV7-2	TGTGCCAGCAGCCCTCAAGCGGGAAAGCAGTTCTTC	CASSPQAGKQFF
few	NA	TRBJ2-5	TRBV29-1	TGCAGCGTTGACAGCATGATAGAGACCCAGTACTTC	CSVDSMIETQYF
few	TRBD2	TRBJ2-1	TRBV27	TGTGCCAGCAGTTTACATGGGGCGGGAGGGGTCGCCTACAATGAGCAGTTCTTC	CASSLHGAGGVAYNEQFF
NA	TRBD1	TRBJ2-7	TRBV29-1	TGCAGCGTTGATGAAGGAGGACAGGGGAACGAGCAGTACTTC	CSVDEGGQGNEQYF
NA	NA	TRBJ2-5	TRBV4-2	TGTGCCAGCAGCCGGGAGATGTTAGTCGACGAGACCCAGTACTTC	CASSREMLVDETQYF
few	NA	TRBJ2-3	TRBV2	TGTGCCAGCAGTGTGCTCGCCGGGACCACAGATACGCAGTATTTT	CASSVLAGTTDTQYF
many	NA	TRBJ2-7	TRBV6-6	TGTGCCAGCAGTTACGGGGGGTCCTACGAGCAGTACTTC	CASSYGGSYEQYF
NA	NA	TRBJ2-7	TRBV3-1	TGTGCCAGCAGCAATTCTCAGCTTTACGAGCAGTACTTC	CASSNSQLYEQYF
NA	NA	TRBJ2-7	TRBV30	TGTGCCTGGAGAGCCTCGCTGGACGAGCAGTACTTC	CAWRASLDEQYF
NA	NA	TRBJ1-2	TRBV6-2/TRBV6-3	TGTGCCAGCAGTAAACGGGACTTCGATCCCTATGGCTACACCTTC	CASSKRDFDPYGYTF
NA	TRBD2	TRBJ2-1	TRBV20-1	TGCAGTGCTGTCACTATCGGGAGGGCCCGAGACAATGAGCAGTTCTTC	CSAVTIGRARDNEQFF
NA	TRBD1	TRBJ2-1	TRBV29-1	TGCAGCGTCCGACAGGGTTGGCACAATGAGCAGTTCTTT	CSVRQGWHNEQFF
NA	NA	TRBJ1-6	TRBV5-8	TGTGCCACAGCAGATACCGCTTTAAACAATTCACCCCTCCACTTT	CATADTALNNSPLHF
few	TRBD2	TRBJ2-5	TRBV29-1	TGCAGCGTTGACAGGGGACTAGCGGGCGAGACCCAGTACTTC	CSVDRGLAGETQYF
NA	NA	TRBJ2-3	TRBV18	TGTGCCAGCTCACCTGGGAAGGGGAACACAGATACGCAGTATTTT	CASSPGKGNTDTQYF
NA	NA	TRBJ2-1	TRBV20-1	TGCAGTGCGGAACCCCCGGACAAGGAGCAGTTCTTC	CSAEPPDKEQFF
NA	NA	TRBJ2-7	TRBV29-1	TGCAGCGTTGATACGGGGGGCACCTACGAGCAGTACTTC	CSVDTGGTYEQYF
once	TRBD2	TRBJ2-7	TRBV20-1	TGCAGTGCTAGAGAGCGGGGGGCGGGCTCCTACGAGCAGTACTTC	CSARERGAGSYEQYF
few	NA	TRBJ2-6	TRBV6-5	TGTGCCAGCAGTTACTTGCCAGCTGGGGCCAACGTCCTGACTTTC	CASSYLPAGANVLTF
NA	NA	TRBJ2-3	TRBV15	TGTGCCACCAGCAGGCTGGACAGATACACAGGTACGCAGTATTTT	CATSRLDRYTGTQYF
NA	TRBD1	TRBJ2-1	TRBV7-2	TGTGCCAGCAGCCGGAGTCAGGGGGCATATTTCCGCGAGCAGTTCTTC	CASSRSQGAYFREQFF
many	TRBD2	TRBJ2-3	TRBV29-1	TGCAGCGTTGGGGGACTAGCGGCGTCCCCTAGCACAGATACGCAGTATTTT	CSVGGLAASPSTDTQYF
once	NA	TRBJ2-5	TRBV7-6	TGTGCCAGCAGTGCCCTAGTGGGGTACCAAGAGACCCAGTACTTC	CASSALVGYQETQYF
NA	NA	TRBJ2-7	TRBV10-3	TGTGCCATCAGTTCTATCCCCCAAAGGGGTGGCGAGCAGTACTTC	CAISSIPQRGGEQYF
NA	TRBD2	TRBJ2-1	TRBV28	TGTGCCAGCAGTCCCACCATACGACTAGCGGGAGGGAGGACTGAGCAGTTCTTC	CASSPTIRLAGGRTEQFF